The present T cell receptor beta chain was sequenced within a study of neurological immune-mediated disorders. TCRdb analysed the 5' RACE reads with MiXCR anew, one entry per CDR3 protein. Of about 45,000 distinct CDR3 sequences in the sample, approximately 13% were seen once. Deletions cut 6 bases from V and 0 bases from J, with 10 bases between. The CDR3 spans 14 residues. Germline-derived CDR1 and CDR2 are MNHEY and SVGAGI. This sample's time point: longitudinal time-point 3. This clonotype was picked up many times. The sample comprised PBMCs. The TCR was taken from a man aged 30-40 years in good health. The chain couples TRBV6-5 to TRBJ2-3, with D possibly TRBD2 on 6 matching bases. CDR3 nucleotides: TGTGCCAGCAGGTCGGGACTCAGCACAGATACGCAGTATTTT. It translates to CASRSGLSTDTQYF.